The 22 T cell receptor beta chains in this list originate from one sample, sequenced in a study of T cells after yellow fever vaccination. TCRdb ran MiXCR on the 5' RACE reads and lists one entry per CDR3 protein. The sample lists some 320,000 distinct CDR3 sequences, over 4% occurring once. Material: PBMCs, obtained 5 days after the yellow fever booster vaccination. The receptors originated from a man aged 18 to 30 who received the YFV17D yellow fever vaccine.

At least ten counts were recorded for this clonotype. This sequence joins TRBV10-3 and TRBJ2-1; 9 nucleotides align to TRBD1. Germline CDR1 and CDR2: ENHRY and SYGVKD. The V segment lost 6 bases and the J segment 7 bases; nucleotides outside the gene matches: 7. The CDR3 spans 14 residues. This CDR3 reads CAISFRDRANEQFF. The CDR3 bases are TGTGCCATCAGCTTCCGGGACAGGGCTAATGAGCAGTTCTTC.

There are many counts of this clonotype. The rearrangement links TRBV7-8 to TRBJ2-7; 13 bases are a match to TRBD2. Looked up from germline, CDR1 is SGHVS and CDR2 is FQNEAQ. This CDR3 region has 16 residues. V was pared by 5 bases and J by 5 bases, with 9 bases of the junction left unmatched. The DNA for the CDR3 is TGTGCCAGCAGCGCAAGCGGACTAGCGGGGGCAGACGAGCAGTACTTC. Translated, it gives CASSASGLAGADEQYF.

This clonotype was seen a few times. The genes are TRBV12-5 and TRBJ2-7, with D tentatively TRBD2 (5 bases). Trimming removed 1 base from V and 2 bases from J, with 9 bases in between. Germline CDR1 LGHNT, CDR2 FRNRAP. The CDR3 spans 14 residues. CDR3 bases: TGTGCTAGTGGTTTGGACGGGGTCGCCTACGAGCAGTACTTC. It is translated as CASGLDGVAYEQYF.

The chain combines TRBV4-3 with TRBJ2-2, with D tentatively TRBD2 (5 bases). In germline, CDR1 is LGHNA, CDR2 YSLEER. The germline V and J ends were trimmed by 5 bases and 5 bases, with 15 bases remaining between them. The CDR3 has 15 amino acids. The CDR3 region has the DNA TGCGCCAGCAGCTACCGGTCCGGGAATACCGGGGAGCTGTTTTTT. The encoded protein is CASSYRSGNTGELFF.

At least ten counts were recorded for this clonotype. V and J are TRBV7-8 and TRBJ2-5; D remains unclear. V dropped 5 bases and J dropped 6 bases, with 19 bases sitting between them. CDR1 is SGHVS and CDR2 is FQNEAQ in the germline V gene. The CDR3 has 15 amino acids. CDR3 protein: CASSAIVGDTQTQYF. In DNA form, the CDR3 reads TGTGCCAGCAGCGCTATTGTTGGAGACACTCAGACCCAGTACTTC. Variable domain in full (rest from reference TRBV7-8 and TRBJ2-5): GAGVSQSPRYKVAKRGQDVALRCDPISGHVSLFWYQQALGQGPEFLTYFQNEAQLDKSGLPSDRFFAERPEGSVSTLKIQRTQQEDSAVYLCASSAIVGDTQTQYFGPGTRLLVL.

This clonotype has ten or more counts. This rearrangement joins TRBV6-2 or TRBV6-3 to TRBJ1-1, with D hard to call. The CDR3 runs to 12 residues. The germline CDR1 and CDR2 sequences are MNHEY and SVGEGT. V was shortened by 2 bases and J by 10 bases, with 11 bases between the two germline ends. CDR3 loop: CASSYAAGGAFF. The CDR3 nucleotides read TGTGCCAGCAGTTACGCCGCGGGTGGAGCTTTCTTT.

This clonotype was seen only a few times. This chain links TRBV5-5 with TRBJ1-1; tentative D call: TRBD1 (5 bases). This CDR3 has 14 amino acids. V lost 6 bases and J lost 0, with 12 bases in between. In germline, CDR1 is SGHKS, CDR2 YYEKEE (reference sequence). CDR3 loop: CASNGDGMNTEAFF. The CDR3 coding sequence is TGTGCCAGCAACGGGGACGGAATGAACACTGAAGCTTTCTTT.

The table lists this clonotype with a few counts. V gene TRBV11-3 combines with J gene TRBJ2-7, with D tentatively TRBD2 (5 bases). The CDR3 contains 12 residues. The V and J ends lost 6 bases and 6 bases respectively, with 12 bases between them. The germline CDR1 and CDR2 sequences are SGHNT and YENEEA. The CDR3 is CASSSIEGEQYF. The CDR3 region has the DNA TGTGCCAGCAGTTCAATTGAGGGCGAGCAGTACTTC. Together with reference TRBV11-3 and TRBJ2-7, the CDR3 gives the full variable domain: EAGVVQSPRYKIIEKKQPVAFWCNPISGHNTLYWYLQNLGQGPELLIRYENEEAVDDSQLPKDRFSAERLKGVDSTLKIQPAELGDSAVYLCASSSIEGEQYFGPGTRLTVT.

This clonotype was seen a handful of times. This chain connects TRBV12-3 or TRBV12-4 to TRBJ1-2; 7 bases fit TRBD1. The CDR3 has 17 amino acids. V was pared by 5 bases and J by 4 bases, with 16 bases of the junction left unmatched. CDR3 coding DNA: TGTGCCAGCAGTCTAGTTGCGGCTGGCAGGGGGGGCTATGGCTACACCTTC. Amino acid sequence: CASSLVAAGRGGYGYTF.

This clonotype was observed many times. J is TRBJ1-2 and V is TRBV7-2; a weak D match, TRBD1 (5 bases). The CDR3 consists of 14 residues. The ends were cut back, 5 bases at V and 5 bases at J, with 15 bases in the middle. Germline V gives CDR1 SGHTA, CDR2 FQGNSA. DNA of the CDR3: TGTGCCAGCAGCCCCCACGACAGCGAATATGGCTACACCTTC. Translated: CASSPHDSEYGYTF.

This clonotype has more than one count but fewer than ten. The CDR3 sequence is CASSLIGTGKLFF. Here the CDR3 DNA reads TGTGCCAGCAGCCTAATTGGGACGGGAAAACTGTTTTTT. V and J are TRBV28 and TRBJ1-4; TRBD1 is a possible D gene (5 bases). CDR1 and CDR2 from the germline V gene are MDHEN and SYDVKM. The CDR3 consists of 13 residues. Deletions cut 6 bases from V and 10 bases from J, with 15 bases between.

This clonotype was detected a few times. The chain links TRBV20-1 to TRBJ2-7; maybe TRBD2 (5 bases). The CDR3 is 11 amino acids. V lost 3 bases and J lost 3, with 6 bases in between. Germline-derived CDR1 and CDR2 are DFQATT and SNEGSKA (reference sequence). In nucleotides, the CDR3 is TGCAGTGCTAGGAGGGTCTACGAGCAGTACGTC. It translates to CSARRVYEQYV.

In this sample, this clonotype turned up a few times. The J gene is TRBJ2-7, the V gene TRBV7-8; 7 bases agree with TRBD1. V was pared by 5 bases and J by 1 base, with 8 bases of the junction left unmatched. The CDR3 has 15 residues. The germline gives CDR1 SGHVS, CDR2 FQNEAQ. The CDR3 reads CASSTRRDRSYEQYF. Here the CDR3 DNA reads TGTGCCAGCAGCACCCGCCGGGACAGATCCTACGAGCAGTACTTC.

V gene TRBV5-1 combines with J gene TRBJ1-1, with TRBD1 identical over 8 bases. This CDR3 comprises 15 residues. CDR1 and CDR2 from the germline V gene are SGHRS and YFSETQ. Germline trimming cut 2 bases from V and 6 bases from J; bases unmatched to any gene: 9. The CDR3: CASSFRQGSNAEAFF. The CDR3, as DNA: TGCGCCAGCAGCTTTAGACAGGGGTCTAACGCTGAAGCTTTCTTT.

About this clonotype itself: It may be a read error: a sequence one base away is much more abundant. The V call is TRBV29-1, the J call TRBJ2-7, with D perhaps matching TRBD1 or TRBD2 (5 bases each). Germline assignment: CDR1 SQVTM and CDR2 ANQGSEA. The CDR3 has 13 amino acids. The CDR3: CSAGTESCYEQYF. CDR3 sequence (DNA): TGCAGTGCCGGGACGGAAAGCTGCTACGAGCAGTACTTC.

CDR3 sequence (DNA): TGTGCCAGCACCCCCAGTCGACTTTCCTACAATGAGCAGTTCTTC. Its translation: CASTPSRLSYNEQFF. The chain is built from TRBV27 and TRBJ2-1; D gene unclear. Between the trimmed V and J ends, which lost 7 bases and 1 base, there was a span of 14 bases. The CDR3 is 15 amino acids. Germline assignment: CDR1 MNHEY and CDR2 SMNVEV (reference sequence).

This clonotype has only a few counts. V and J are TRBV25-1 and TRBJ1-5; TRBD1 might be the D (6 bases). Germline lookup yields CDR1 MGHDK and CDR2 SYGVNS. This CDR3 region has 13 residues. The V end lost 5 bases, the J end lost 5 bases, and 10 bases lay between the germline ends. CDR3 loop: CASSLPGDQPQHF. The CDR3 coding sequence is TGTGCCAGCAGTCTTCCAGGGGATCAGCCCCAGCATTTT. Looking up the rest from reference TRBV25-1 and TRBJ1-5 gives the full variable domain: EADIYQTPRYLVIGTGKKITLECSQTMGHDKMYWYQQDPGMELHLIHYSYGVNSTEKGDLSSESTVSRIRTEHFPLTLESARPSHTSQYLCASSLPGDQPQHFGDGTRLSIL.

The CDR3 nucleotides read TGTGCCAGCAGTCCTGGGGAGGCAGGGACCCAGTACTTC. Protein: CASSPGEAGTQYF. The V call is TRBV6-5, the J call TRBJ2-5; a weak D match, TRBD2 (6 bases). The CDR3 is 13 amino acids. Trimming shortened V by 5 bases and J by 7 bases, and 14 bases separated the two germline ends. From germline, CDR1 is MNHEY and CDR2 SVGAGI.

V usage is TRBV7-2 and J usage is TRBJ2-3, with D unresolved. The CDR3 totals 12 residues. V gave up 4 bases and J gave up 9 bases, with 11 bases separating them. Germline V CDR1 and CDR2: SGHTA, FQGNSA. CDR3 protein: CASSYRKGTQYF. The CDR3 nucleotides are TGTGCCAGCAGCTATCGTAAGGGCACGCAGTATTTT.

This clonotype was seen repeatedly, ten times or more. V and J are TRBV24-1 and TRBJ2-2; D tentatively reads TRBD1 or TRBD2 (5 bases each). The CDR3 is made up of 18 amino acids. V lost 6 bases and J 6 bases, leaving 25 bases between the germline ends. Per the germline V gene, CDR1 is KGHDR and CDR2 is SFDVKD. The CDR3 here is CATSSPTDSGPLPGELFF. CDR3 sequence (DNA): TGTGCCACCAGTTCCCCAACCGATTCGGGACCCCTACCCGGGGAGCTGTTTTTT.

The table lists this clonotype with a few counts. V usage is TRBV24-1 and J usage is TRBJ2-2; TRBD2 is a possible D gene (6 bases). Trimming stripped 4 bases from V and 4 bases from J, with 12 bases between. Per the germline V gene, CDR1 is KGHDR and CDR2 is SFDVKD. The CDR3 has 15 amino acids. This chain's CDR3 is CATSEGLPGTGELFF. For the CDR3, the DNA is TGTGCCACCAGTGAGGGACTGCCGGGCACCGGGGAGCTGTTTTTT.

This rearrangement joins TRBV6-2 or TRBV6-3 to TRBJ1-2, with D perhaps matching TRBD1 (6 bases). V was clipped by 6 bases and J by 4 bases, with 12 bases between them. The CDR3 length is 13 residues. Germline-derived CDR1 and CDR2 are MNHEY and SVGEGT. The CDR3 spells CASRRGESYGYTF. In nucleotides, the CDR3 is TGTGCCAGCAGGAGGGGGGAGAGCTATGGCTACACCTTC.